This TCR beta chain was identified in a study of vaccination and CD4 T cells after COVID-19. In the study overall: Participants, all vaccine recipients, received two doses of either BNT162b2 or mRNA-1273. Post-COVID draws followed diagnosis by a median around 95 days (range 35 to 161). Sampling that followed vaccination took place a median 72 days after dose two, within a range of 14 to 241. Whole-study results and caveats: Spike mono-reactivity marked 304 of 307 vaccine-specific clones in convalescent patients.

As to this clonotype: Its antigen is unidentified.

Germline CDR1 KGHSH, CDR2 LQKENI. The length of the CDR3 is 15 residues. Trimming at V came to 1 base and at J to 3 bases, leaving 4 bases not matched to a gene. TCRdb itself ran the PCR reads through MiXCR, one entry per CDR3 protein. Counted here are 20,000 to 25,000 distinct CDR3 sequences, about 58% occurring once; the ten biggest clones make up approximately 0.99%. The receptor was isolated from a human donor who had recovered from COVID-19. The J gene is TRBJ1-2, the V gene TRBV18; TRBD1 matches 8 bases. The sample was CD4+ T cells from blood, taken before SARS-CoV-2 vaccination. The CDR3 DNA is TGTGCCAGCTCACCACGGACAGGGAATGACTATGGCTACACCTTC. This sequence encodes CASSPRTGNDYGYTF. The full variable domain, completed using reference TRBV18 and TRBJ1-2, is NAGVMQNPRHLVRRRGQEARLRCSPMKGHSHVYWYRQLPEEGLKFMVYLQKENIIDESGMPKERFSAEFPKEGPSILRIQQVVRGDSAAYFCASSPRTGNDYGYTFGSGTRLTVV.